Below, 27 T cell receptor beta chains from the same sample are listed, as sequenced in a study of early T cells in non-severe SARS-CoV-2 infection. Each CDR3 protein is one row after TCRdb ran MiXCR on the 5' RACE reads. The table shows more than 60,000 distinct CDR3 sequences, with under 15% occurring only once. Specimen: whole blood, collected at baseline. The receptors stem from an adult who was a healthcare worker with PCR-confirmed SARS-CoV-2 infection or an uninfected control (not recorded which).

In its sample, this clonotype was seen many times. The J gene is TRBJ2-2, the V gene TRBV12-3 or TRBV12-4, with D uncertain. The V gene lost 3 bases and the J gene lost 3 bases, with 2 bases spanning the gap. CDR3 size: 12 residues. The CDR3 coding sequence is TGTGCCAGCAGTTTCCACACCGGGGAGCTGTTTTTT. It specifies CASSFHTGELFF.

This chain links TRBV18 with TRBJ2-1; D gene unclear. The V and J ends lost 3 bases and 4 bases respectively, with 19 bases between them. This CDR3 comprises 17 residues. Germline V gives CDR1 KGHSH, CDR2 LQKENI. CDR3 bases: TGTGCCAGCTCACCCCGTGGACCATCTCACGCTTACAATGAGCAGTTCTTC. It specifies CASSPRGPSHAYNEQFF.

The chain's CDR3 is CASSYSGTGSSPLHF. CDR3 in DNA: TGTGCCAGCAGTTACTCGGGGACAGGGAGTTCACCCCTCCACTTT. The chain employs TRBV6-5 and TRBJ1-6; 9 bases fit TRBD1. Trimming at V came to 0 bases and at J to 9 bases, leaving 3 bases not matched to a gene. The CDR3 has 15 residues. The germline gives CDR1 MNHEY, CDR2 SVGAGI.

Note on this clonotype: The missing conserved phenylalanine or tryptophan at the end of this CDR3 makes a read error likely. V gene TRBV11-2 combines with J gene TRBJ1-1; D unresolved. The CDR3 consists of 15 residues. The germline V and J ends were trimmed by 5 bases and 3 bases, with 16 bases remaining between them. Looked up from germline, CDR1 is SGHAT and CDR2 is FQNNGV. The CDR3 region has the DNA TGTGCCAGCAGCCCCCAAATCACTTCGTACACTGAAGCTTTCCTT. This encodes CASSPQITSYTEAFL.

This clonotype has just a few counts. The chain couples TRBV7-2 to TRBJ1-2; 12 bases are shared with TRBD1. The germline V gene has CDR1 SGHTA and CDR2 FQGNSA. The CDR3 runs 18 residues. The junction had 14 bases not matched to a gene; V was cut back by 4 bases and J by 5 bases. CDR3 region: CASSSPGTGGVKYYGYTF. The CDR3 coding sequence is TGTGCCAGCAGCTCCCCCGGGACAGGGGGCGTAAAATATTATGGCTACACCTTC.

This clonotype was seen more than once but under ten times. In nucleotides, the CDR3 is TGTGCTAGTGGTTCAGGGGATTCAAACACTGAAGCTTTCTTT. This gives the protein CASGSGDSNTEAFF. The V call is TRBV12-5, the J call TRBJ1-1, with D tentatively TRBD1 (6 bases). The CDR3 contains 14 residues. Trimming stripped 4 bases from V and 2 bases from J, with 11 bases between. Germline assignment: CDR1 LGHNT and CDR2 FRNRAP.

In DNA form, the CDR3 reads TGTGCCAGCAGCCTCTCCGGTGGACAGTTGTTCTTC. Encoded protein: CASSLSGGQLFF. The chain uses TRBV28 and TRBJ2-1; weak D call: TRBD1 (6 bases). Between the trimmed V and J ends, which lost 6 bases and 15 bases, there was a span of 18 bases. CDR1 MDHEN and CDR2 SYDVKM come from the germline V gene. The CDR3 contains 12 residues.

This clonotype was recorded many times. The V call is TRBV5-1, the J call TRBJ1-4; no reliable D call. Per germline, CDR1 SGHRS and CDR2 YFSETQ. The CDR3 covers 14 residues. Trimming stripped 4 bases from V and 6 bases from J, with 13 bases between. Written as DNA, the CDR3 is TGCGCCAGCAGCCGGGTCCAGATGGATGAAAAACTGTTTTTT. This gives the protein CASSRVQMDEKLFF.

V gene TRBV28 combines with J gene TRBJ1-4; 9 nucleotides agree with TRBD1. Germline values: CDR1 MDHEN, CDR2 SYDVKM. This CDR3 contains 15 residues. The V and J ends lost 5 bases and 7 bases, in that order; junction bases with no gene match: 8. CDR3 nucleotide sequence: TGTGCCAGCAGTCCAGACAGGGGGGATGGTGAAAAACTGTTTTTT. It is translated as CASSPDRGDGEKLFF. The whole variable domain, filled in from reference TRBV28 and TRBJ1-4, reads DVKVTQSSRYLVKRTGEKVFLECVQDMDHENMFWYRQDPGLGLRLIYFSYDVKMKEKGDIPEGYSVSREKKERFSLILESASTNQTSMYLCASSPDRGDGEKLFFGSGTQLSVL.

Many counts were recorded for this clonotype. V and J are TRBV20-1 and TRBJ2-3; D not certain. The CDR3 sequence is 11 residues long. Germline V gene lookup returns CDR1 DFQATT and CDR2 SNEGSKA (reference sequence). V shed 6 bases and J shed 6 bases, with 10 bases lying between them. Here the CDR3 reads CSAPRPDTQYF. The CDR3 DNA reads as TGCAGTGCCCCCCGGCCTGATACGCAGTATTTT.

This sequence joins TRBV18 and TRBJ1-1; D is undetermined. CDR1 and CDR2 (germline): KGHSH, LQKENI. This CDR3 spans 12 amino acids. Trimming left V 2 bases short and J 2 bases short, with 3 bases between. Written as DNA, the CDR3 is TGTGCCAGCTCACCATCAAACACTGAAGCTTTCTTT. Its protein is CASSPSNTEAFF. Complete variable domain (other parts from reference TRBV18 and TRBJ1-1): NAGVMQNPRHLVRRRGQEARLRCSPMKGHSHVYWYRQLPEEGLKFMVYLQKENIIDESGMPKERFSAEFPKEGPSILRIQQVVRGDSAAYFCASSPSNTEAFFGQGTRLTVV.

The chain combines TRBV5-1 with TRBJ2-1; 7 bases are shared with TRBD1. J gave up 3 bases and V 4 bases, and 4 bases lay outside the gene matches. Germline CDR1 is SGHRS and CDR2 is YFSETQ. The CDR3 has 14 amino acids. The CDR3, as DNA: TGCGCCAGCAGCGAGGGACAGATCTACAATGAGCAGTTCTTC. Translating gives CASSEGQIYNEQFF.

The chain is built from TRBV29-1 and TRBJ2-2; D is unclear. Germline assignment: CDR1 SQVTM and CDR2 ANQGSEA. V lost 5 bases to trimming and J lost 5 bases, with 15 bases between them. The CDR3 has 14 amino acids. The CDR3 nucleotides read TGCAGCGTTAGGTATATCGAGGAAACCGGGGAGCTGTTTTTT. It yields the protein CSVRYIEETGELFF.

The gene calls are TRBV7-9 and TRBJ2-4; TRBD2 might be the D (6 bases). CDR1 and CDR2 (germline): SEHNR, FQNEAQ (reference sequence). The CDR3 is 13 residues long. Between the trimmed V and J ends, which lost 5 bases and 8 bases, there was a span of 13 bases. The CDR3 loop reads CASSLYGEDIQYF. The CDR3 region has the DNA TGTGCCAGCAGCCTGTATGGGGAGGACATTCAGTACTTC.

This clonotype appeared a few times. The rearrangement uses TRBV11-2 and TRBJ2-3; possible D gene TRBD1, 5 bases. Trimming stripped 2 bases from V and 2 bases from J, with 14 bases between. Germline assignment: CDR1 SGHAT and CDR2 FQNNGV. The CDR3 has 16 amino acids. The CDR3 loop reads CASSLMPRGPTDTQYF. CDR3 DNA: TGTGCCAGCAGCTTAATGCCTAGGGGCCCCACAGATACGCAGTATTTT. Full variable domain (outside the CDR3, taken from reference TRBV11-2 and TRBJ2-3): EAGVAQSPRYKIIEKRQSVAFWCNPISGHATLYWYQQILGQGPKLLIQFQNNGVVDDSQLPKDRFSAERLKGVDSTLKIQPAKLEDSAVYLCASSLMPRGPTDTQYFGPGTRLTVL.

This clonotype has a count of ten or more. The rearrangement joins TRBV7-6 to TRBJ2-1; 10 bases are shared with TRBD1. The V segment lost 5 bases and the J segment 2 bases; nucleotides outside the gene matches: 3. Germline lookup yields CDR1 SGHVS and CDR2 FNYEAQ. CDR3 length: 15 amino acids. The CDR3 bases are TGTGCCAGCAGCCCGGGGACAGGGGCCTACAATGAGCAGTTCTTC. It codes for CASSPGTGAYNEQFF.

The rearrangement joins TRBV4-1 to TRBJ2-1; D gene uncertain. The CDR3 has 12 residues. Per the germline V gene, CDR1 is MGHRA and CDR2 is YSYEKL. V was cut by 4 bases and J by 8 bases, with 9 bases left in between. Here the CDR3 DNA reads TGCGCCAGCAGCCCTCAAACGGATGAGCAGTTCTTC. Its translation: CASSPQTDEQFF.

The rearrangement uses TRBV20-1 and TRBJ1-1; 7 nucleotides align to TRBD1. V lost 6 bases to trimming and J lost 4 bases; unmatched junction nucleotides: 14. Germline V gene data show CDR1 as DFQATT and CDR2 as SNEGSKA (reference sequence). The CDR3 is 15 amino acids. The CDR3 bases are TGCAGTGCCCGCCCCGGACAGGTTTACACCACTGAAGCTTTCTTT. Encoded protein: CSARPGQVYTTEAFF.

This chain connects TRBV29-1 to TRBJ2-5; perhaps D is TRBD1 or TRBD2 (5 bases each). Germline V gene lookup returns CDR1 SQVTM and CDR2 ANQGSEA. V was clipped by 0 bases and J by 7 bases, with 15 bases between them. The CDR3 contains 14 residues. CDR3: CSVEDRGEGRTQYF. CDR3 coding DNA: TGCAGCGTTGAAGATAGGGGAGAAGGGCGGACCCAGTACTTC. The variable domain in full, with the rest retrieved from reference TRBV29-1 and TRBJ2-5, is SAVISQKPSRDICQRGTSLTIQCQVDSQVTMMFWYRQQPGQSLTLIATANQGSEATYESGFVIDKFPISRPNLTFSTLTVSNMSPEDSSIYLCSVEDRGEGRTQYFGPGTRLLVL.

CDR3 region: CASSSTGYDNEQFF. The CDR3 bases are TGTGCCAGCAGCTCCACAGGATACGACAATGAGCAGTTCTTC. The J gene is TRBJ2-1, the V gene TRBV7-9; weak D call: TRBD1 (5 bases). The CDR3 extends over 14 amino acids. Germline CDR1 SEHNR, CDR2 FQNEAQ (reference sequence). V was trimmed by 4 bases and J by 5 bases, leaving 12 bases between them.

The rearrangement uses TRBV11-2 and TRBJ2-5; D call uncertain. Germline V CDR1 and CDR2: SGHAT, FQNNGV. Trimming took 2 bases from V and 1 from J, leaving 8 bases between them. The CDR3 runs 14 residues. The chain's CDR3 is CASSLIDLQETQYF. In nucleotides, the CDR3 is TGTGCCAGCAGCTTAATAGATCTCCAAGAGACCCAGTACTTC.

The rearrangement uses TRBV28 and TRBJ1-4; 8 bases agree with TRBD1. This CDR3 is built from 11 residues. Per germline, CDR1 MDHEN and CDR2 SYDVKM. J was trimmed by 14 bases and V by 4 bases; bases with no gene match: 3. As DNA, the CDR3 is TGTGCCAGCAGTTGGGACAGGACGCTGTTTTTT. Translating gives CASSWDRTLFF.

The CDR3: CASRPTGEDTQYF. The CDR3 DNA sequence: TGTGCCAGCAGACCGACAGGGGAGGATACGCAGTATTTT. This chain connects TRBV3-1 to TRBJ2-3; 8 bases are shared with TRBD1. This CDR3 has 13 amino acids. Per the germline V gene, CDR1 is LGHDT and CDR2 is YNNKEL (reference sequence). V gave up 6 bases and J gave up 6 bases; unmatched junction bases: 5.

This clonotype was recorded at least ten times. The chain combines TRBV2 with TRBJ1-2; D gene unclear. The V and J ends lost 6 bases and 6 bases respectively, with 11 bases between them. From germline, CDR1 is SNHLY and CDR2 FYNNEI. The CDR3 is 12 residues long. DNA of the CDR3: TGTGCCAGCAGCCCCGGACCGGATGGCTACACCTTC. Protein sequence: CASSPGPDGYTF.

V gene TRBV5-1 combines with J gene TRBJ2-5; 11 bases are a match to TRBD1. This CDR3 has 16 amino acids. Trimming took 7 bases from V and 3 from J; bases not matched to a gene: 11. Germline-derived CDR1 and CDR2 are SGHRS and YFSETQ. The CDR3 DNA reads as TGCGCCAGCTCCCCCGGCGGGACAGGGGGAGAAGAGACCCAGTACTTC. Its protein product is CASSPGGTGGEETQYF.

This clonotype was seen a handful of times. The V call is TRBV9, the J call TRBJ2-3; 10 bases are shared with TRBD2. CDR1 SGDLS and CDR2 YYNGEE come from the germline V gene. After removal of 0 bases from V and 2 bases from J, the junction contained 3 bases not matched to a gene. This CDR3 is 16 amino acids long. As DNA, the CDR3 is TGTGCCAGCAGCGTAGCAAGCGGGGGGGTCACAGATACGCAGTATTTT. It translates to CASSVASGGVTDTQYF.

This clonotype occurred many times. This chain uses TRBV9 with TRBJ2-3, with D possibly TRBD2 on 5 matching bases. Germline lookup yields CDR1 SGDLS and CDR2 YYNGEE. The V and J ends lost 1 base and 9 bases respectively, with 9 bases between them. This CDR3 spans 12 amino acids. In DNA, the CDR3 is TGTGCCAGCAGCGTAATGTCGGGGACGCAGTATTTT. As protein: CASSVMSGTQYF.